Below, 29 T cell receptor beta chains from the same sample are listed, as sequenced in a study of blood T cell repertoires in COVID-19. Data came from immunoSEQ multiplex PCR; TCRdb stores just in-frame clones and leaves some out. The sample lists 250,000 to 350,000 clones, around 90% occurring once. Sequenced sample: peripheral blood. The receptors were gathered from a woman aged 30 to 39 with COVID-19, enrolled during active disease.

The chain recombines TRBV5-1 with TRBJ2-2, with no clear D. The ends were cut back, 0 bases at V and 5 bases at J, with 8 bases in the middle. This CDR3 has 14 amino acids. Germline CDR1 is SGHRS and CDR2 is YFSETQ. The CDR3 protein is CASSLVQTTGELFF. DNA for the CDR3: TGCGCCAGCAGCTTGGTTCAGACAACCGGGGAGCTGTTTTTT.

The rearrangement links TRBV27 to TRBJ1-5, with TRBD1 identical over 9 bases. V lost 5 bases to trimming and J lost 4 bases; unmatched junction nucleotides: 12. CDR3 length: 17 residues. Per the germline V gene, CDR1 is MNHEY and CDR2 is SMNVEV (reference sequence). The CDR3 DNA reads TGTGCCAGCAGTCCTAGGGGGGACAGGGTATTTAATCAGCCCCAGCATTTT. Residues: CASSPRGDRVFNQPQHF.

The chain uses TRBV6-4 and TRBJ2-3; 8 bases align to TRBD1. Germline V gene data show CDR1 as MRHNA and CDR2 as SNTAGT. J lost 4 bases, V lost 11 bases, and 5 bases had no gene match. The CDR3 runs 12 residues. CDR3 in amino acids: CADPQGADTQYF. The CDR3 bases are TGTGCCGACCCACAGGGGGCAGATACGCAGTATTTT.

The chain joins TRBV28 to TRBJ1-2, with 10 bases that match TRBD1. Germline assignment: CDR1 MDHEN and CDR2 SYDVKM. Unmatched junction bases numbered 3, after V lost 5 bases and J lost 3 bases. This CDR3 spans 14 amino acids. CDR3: CASSLGTGDYGYTF. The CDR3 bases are TGTGCCAGCAGTCTGGGGACAGGGGACTATGGCTACACCTTC.

CDR3 amino acids: CASSQTGLAFYEQFF. CDR3 in DNA: TGTGCCAGCAGCCAGACAGGACTAGCGTTCTATGAGCAGTTCTTC. The rearrangement uses TRBV11-2 and TRBJ2-1; 9 nucleotides line up with TRBD2. From germline, CDR1 is SGHAT and CDR2 FQNNGV. V gave up 5 bases and J gave up 8 bases; unmatched junction bases: 10. The CDR3 covers 15 residues.

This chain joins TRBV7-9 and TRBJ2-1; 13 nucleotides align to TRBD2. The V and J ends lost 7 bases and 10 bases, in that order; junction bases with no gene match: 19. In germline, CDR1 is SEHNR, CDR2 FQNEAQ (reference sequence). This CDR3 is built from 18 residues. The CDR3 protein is CASTSLCGGLAGSREQFF. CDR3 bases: TGTGCCAGCACCTCCCTTTGTGGGGGACTAGCGGGATCTCGAGAGCAGTTCTTC.

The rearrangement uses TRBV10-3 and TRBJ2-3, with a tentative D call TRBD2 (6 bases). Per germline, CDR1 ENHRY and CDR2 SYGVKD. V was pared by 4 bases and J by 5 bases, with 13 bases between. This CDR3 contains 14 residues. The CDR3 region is CAISVTEGKDTQYF. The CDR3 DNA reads TGTGCCATCAGTGTTACGGAGGGGAAAGATACGCAGTATTTT.

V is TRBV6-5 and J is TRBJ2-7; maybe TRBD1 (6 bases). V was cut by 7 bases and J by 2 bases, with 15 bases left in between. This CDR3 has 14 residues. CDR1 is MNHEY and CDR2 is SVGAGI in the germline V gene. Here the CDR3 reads CASMTPGHTYEQYF. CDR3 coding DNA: TGTGCCAGCATGACCCCGGGACACACCTACGAGCAGTACTTC.

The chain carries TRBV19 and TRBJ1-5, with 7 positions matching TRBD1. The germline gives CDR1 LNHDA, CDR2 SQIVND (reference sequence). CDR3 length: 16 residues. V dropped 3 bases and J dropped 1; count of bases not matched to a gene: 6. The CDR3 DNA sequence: TGTGCCAGTAGTATCTGGGGACAGTCCAGCAATCAGCCCCAGCATTTT. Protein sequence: CASSIWGQSSNQPQHF. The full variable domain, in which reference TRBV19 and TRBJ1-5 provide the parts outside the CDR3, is DGGITQSPKYLFRKEGQNVTLSCEQNLNHDAMYWYRQDPGQGLRLIYYSQIVNDFQKGDIAEGYSVSREKKESFPLTVTSAQKNPTAFYLCASSIWGQSSNQPQHFGDGTRLSIL.

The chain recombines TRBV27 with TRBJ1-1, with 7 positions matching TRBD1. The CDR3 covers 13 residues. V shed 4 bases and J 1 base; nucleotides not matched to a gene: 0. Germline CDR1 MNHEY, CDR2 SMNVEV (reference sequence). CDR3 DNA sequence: TGTGCCAGCAGTTGGACAGGGAACACTGAAGCTTTCTTT. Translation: CASSWTGNTEAFF.

CDR3 DNA sequence: TGTGCCAGCAGTCCCACAGGGGGCGCTGGGGCCAACGTCCTGACTTTC. This encodes CASSPTGGAGANVLTF. The chain joins TRBV2 to TRBJ2-6; 9 bases are a match to TRBD1. Germline loops: CDR1 SNHLY, CDR2 FYNNEI. Trimming removed 5 bases from V and 2 bases from J; junction bases left unmatched: 4. The CDR3 totals 16 residues.

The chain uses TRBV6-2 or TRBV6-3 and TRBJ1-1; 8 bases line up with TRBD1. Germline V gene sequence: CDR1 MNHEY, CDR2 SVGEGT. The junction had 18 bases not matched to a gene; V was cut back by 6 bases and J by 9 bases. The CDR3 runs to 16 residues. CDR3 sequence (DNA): TGTGCCAGCAGCCCAGCCGTCTTGGGACAGGCAATAAAAGCTTTCTTT. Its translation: CASSPAVLGQAIKAFF.

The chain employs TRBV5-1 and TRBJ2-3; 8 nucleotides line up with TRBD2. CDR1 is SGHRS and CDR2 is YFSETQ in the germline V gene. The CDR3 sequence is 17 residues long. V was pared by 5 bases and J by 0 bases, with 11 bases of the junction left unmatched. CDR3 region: CASRTGGVSGSTDTQYF. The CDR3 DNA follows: TGCGCCAGCAGAACCGGGGGGGTTAGCGGGAGCACAGATACGCAGTATTTT. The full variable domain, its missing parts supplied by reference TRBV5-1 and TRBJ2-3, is KAGVTQTPRYLIKTRGQQVTLSCSPISGHRSVSWYQQTPGQGLQFLFEYFSETQRNKGNFPGRFSGRQFSNSRSEMNVSTLELGDSALYLCASRTGGVSGSTDTQYFGPGTRLTVL.

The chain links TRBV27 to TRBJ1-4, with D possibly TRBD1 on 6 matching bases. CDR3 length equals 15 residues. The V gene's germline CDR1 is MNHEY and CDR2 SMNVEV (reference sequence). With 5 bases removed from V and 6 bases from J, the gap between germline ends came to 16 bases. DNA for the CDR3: TGTGCCAGCAGTCCTCGGGCAGCAGGGGATGAAAAACTGTTTTTT. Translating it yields CASSPRAAGDEKLFF.

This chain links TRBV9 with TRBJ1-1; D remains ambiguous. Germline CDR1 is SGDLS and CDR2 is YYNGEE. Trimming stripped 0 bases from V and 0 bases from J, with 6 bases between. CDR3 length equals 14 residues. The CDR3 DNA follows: TGTGCCAGCAGCGTAGGAACTATGAACACTGAAGCTTTCTTT. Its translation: CASSVGTMNTEAFF.

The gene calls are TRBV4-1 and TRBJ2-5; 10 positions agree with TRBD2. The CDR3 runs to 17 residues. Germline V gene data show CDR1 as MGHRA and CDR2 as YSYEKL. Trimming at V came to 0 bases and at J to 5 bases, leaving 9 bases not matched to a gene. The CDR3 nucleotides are TGCGCCAGCAGCCAAGAGGGTTCTAGCGGGAGTGGGGAGACCCAGTACTTC. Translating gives CASSQEGSSGSGETQYF.

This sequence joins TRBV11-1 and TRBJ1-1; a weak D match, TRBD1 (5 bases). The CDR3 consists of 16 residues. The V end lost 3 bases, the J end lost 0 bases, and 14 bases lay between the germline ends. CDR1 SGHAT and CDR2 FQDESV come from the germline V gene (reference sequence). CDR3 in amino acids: CASSFGTGIMNTEAFF. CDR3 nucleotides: TGTGCCAGCAGCTTCGGGACTGGAATCATGAACACTGAAGCTTTCTTT. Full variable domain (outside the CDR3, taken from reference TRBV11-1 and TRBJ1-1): EAEVAQSPRYKITEKSQAVAFWCDPISGHATLYWYRQILGQGPELLVQFQDESVVDDSQLPKDRFSAERLKGVDSTLKIQPAELGDSAMYLCASSFGTGIMNTEAFFGQGTRLTVV.

The CDR3 coding sequence is TGTGCCAGCAGCTTATCATGGACTAGTAATGAGCAGTTCTTC. Residues: CASSLSWTSNEQFF. This chain uses TRBV7-2 with TRBJ2-1, with 7 nucleotides matching TRBD2. Germline V gives CDR1 SGHTA, CDR2 FQGNSA. The CDR3 loop spans 14 amino acids. V gave up 2 bases and J gave up 7 bases; unmatched junction bases: 5.

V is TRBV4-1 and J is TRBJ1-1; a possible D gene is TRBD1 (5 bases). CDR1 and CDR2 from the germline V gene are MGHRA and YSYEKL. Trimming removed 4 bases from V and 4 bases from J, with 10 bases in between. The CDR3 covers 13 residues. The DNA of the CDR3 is TGCGCCAGCAGCCCGGCGGGGGTCACTGAAGCTTTCTTT. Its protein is CASSPAGVTEAFF.

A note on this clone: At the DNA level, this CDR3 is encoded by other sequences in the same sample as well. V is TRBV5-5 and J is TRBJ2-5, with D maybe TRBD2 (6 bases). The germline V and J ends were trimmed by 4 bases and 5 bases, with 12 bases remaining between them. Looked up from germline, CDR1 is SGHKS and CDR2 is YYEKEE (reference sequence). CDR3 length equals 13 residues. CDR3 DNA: TGTGCCAGCAGCCTGGGACTTCAGGAGACCCAGTACTTC. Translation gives CASSLGLQETQYF.

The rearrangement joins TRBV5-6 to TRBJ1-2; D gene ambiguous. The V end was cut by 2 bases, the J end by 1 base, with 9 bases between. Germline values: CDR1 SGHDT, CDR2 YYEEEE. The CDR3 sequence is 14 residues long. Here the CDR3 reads CASSFPADNYGYTF. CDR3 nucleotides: TGTGCCAGCAGCTTTCCGGCGGATAACTATGGCTACACCTTC.

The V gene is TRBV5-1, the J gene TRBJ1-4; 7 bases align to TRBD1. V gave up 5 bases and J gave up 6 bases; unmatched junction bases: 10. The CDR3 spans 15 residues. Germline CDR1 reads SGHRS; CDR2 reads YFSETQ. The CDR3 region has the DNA TGCGCCAGCAGATTACCCGACAGGGAGCATGAAAAACTGTTTTTT. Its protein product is CASRLPDREHEKLFF.

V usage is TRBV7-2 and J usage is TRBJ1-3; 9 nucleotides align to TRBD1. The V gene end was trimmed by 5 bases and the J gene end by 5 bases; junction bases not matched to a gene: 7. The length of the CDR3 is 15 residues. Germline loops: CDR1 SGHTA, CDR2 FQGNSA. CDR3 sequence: CASSRQTGGRNTIYF. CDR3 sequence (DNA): TGTGCCAGCAGCCGCCAGACAGGGGGAAGAAACACCATATATTTT.

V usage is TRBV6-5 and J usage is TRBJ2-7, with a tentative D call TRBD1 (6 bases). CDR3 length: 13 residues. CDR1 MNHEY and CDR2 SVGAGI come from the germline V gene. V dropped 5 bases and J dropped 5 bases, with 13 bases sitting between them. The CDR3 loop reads CASSRLEGDEQYF. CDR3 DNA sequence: TGTGCCAGCAGTCGCCTCGAGGGGGACGAGCAGTACTTC.

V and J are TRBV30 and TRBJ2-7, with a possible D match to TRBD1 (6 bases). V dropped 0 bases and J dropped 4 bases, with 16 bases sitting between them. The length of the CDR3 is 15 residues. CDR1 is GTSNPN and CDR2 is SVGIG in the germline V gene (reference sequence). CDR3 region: CAWSVQGRGIYEQYF. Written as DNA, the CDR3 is TGTGCCTGGAGTGTACAAGGCAGGGGTATTTACGAGCAGTACTTC.

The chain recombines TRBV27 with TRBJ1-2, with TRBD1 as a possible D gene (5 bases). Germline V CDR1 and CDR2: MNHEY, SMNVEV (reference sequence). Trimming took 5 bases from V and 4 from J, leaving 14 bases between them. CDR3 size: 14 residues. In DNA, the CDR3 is TGTGCCAGCAGTCCATGGGGGGAGGGCTATGGCTACACCTTC. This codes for CASSPWGEGYGYTF.

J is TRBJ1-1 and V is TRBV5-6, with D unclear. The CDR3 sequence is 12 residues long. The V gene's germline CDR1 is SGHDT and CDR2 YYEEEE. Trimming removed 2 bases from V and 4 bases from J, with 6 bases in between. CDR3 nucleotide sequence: TGTGCCAGCAGCTTTTTCGGCACTGAAGCTTTCTTT. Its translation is CASSFFGTEAFF.

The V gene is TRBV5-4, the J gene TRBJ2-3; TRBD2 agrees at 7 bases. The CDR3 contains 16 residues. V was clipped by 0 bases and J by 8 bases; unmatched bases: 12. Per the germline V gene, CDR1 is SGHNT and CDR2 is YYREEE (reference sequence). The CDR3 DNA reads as TGTGCCAGCAGCTTGGCCAGCGGGGCTTCTGAGGGTACGCAGTATTTT. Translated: CASSLASGASEGTQYF.

The CDR3 loop is CASSITMAGRSYNEQFF. DNA of the CDR3: TGTGCCAGTAGTATAACCATGGCGGGACGCTCCTACAATGAGCAGTTCTTC. V is TRBV19 and J is TRBJ2-1; D is perhaps TRBD2 (6 bases). The CDR3 runs 17 residues. Germline V gene lookup returns CDR1 LNHDA and CDR2 SQIVND (reference sequence). V was shortened by 2 bases and J by 0 bases, with 14 bases between the two germline ends. Filled out from reference TRBV19 and TRBJ2-1, the complete variable domain reads DGGITQSPKYLFRKEGQNVTLSCEQNLNHDAMYWYRQDPGQGLRLIYYSQIVNDFQKGDIAEGYSVSREKKESFPLTVTSAQKNPTAFYLCASSITMAGRSYNEQFFGPGTRLTVL.